This T cell receptor beta chain was recovered during a study of cytomegalovirus exposure and HLA in healthy donors. The PCR contained 60 Vbeta and 13 Jbeta primers. TCRdb's table, derived via immunoSEQ multiplex PCR, lists solely in-frame clones and lacks some. This sample yields under 150,000 clones, of which approximately 80% are seen a single time; 1.5% to 2% belongs to the top ten. Regarding this clone: What it binds is not known. The sample carries other DNA sequences with the same CDR3.

Broader study findings: Previous analysis showed most TCR beta V segments were productive about 87% or about 30% of the time.

Per germline, CDR1 MDHEN and CDR2 SYDVKM. This CDR3 is built from 15 residues. V lost 3 bases, J lost 1 base, and 7 bases lay in between. This clonotype was sampled from a man between 18 and 35 years old in good health and CMV-seronegative. The rearrangement links TRBV28 to TRBJ2-6; D might be TRBD1 (5 bases). The material sequenced was PBMCs. The CDR3 protein is CASSLQGSGANVLTF. The CDR3 nucleotides read TGTGCCAGCAGTTTGCAGGGTTCTGGGGCCAACGTCCTGACTTTC.